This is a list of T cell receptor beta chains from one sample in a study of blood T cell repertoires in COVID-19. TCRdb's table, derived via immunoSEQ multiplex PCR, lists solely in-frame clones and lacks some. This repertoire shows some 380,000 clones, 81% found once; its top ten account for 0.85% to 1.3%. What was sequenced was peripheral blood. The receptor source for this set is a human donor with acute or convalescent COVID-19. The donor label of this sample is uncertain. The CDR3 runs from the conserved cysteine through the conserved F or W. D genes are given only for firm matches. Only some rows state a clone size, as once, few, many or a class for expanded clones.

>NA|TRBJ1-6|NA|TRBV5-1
CASSESRLVVTPLHF
TGCGCCAGCAGCGAATCGAGACTGGTAGTGACACCCCTCCACTTT
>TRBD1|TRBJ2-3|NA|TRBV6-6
CASTGQLSTDTQYF
TGTGCCAGCACGGGACAGCTTAGCACAGATACGCAGTATTTT
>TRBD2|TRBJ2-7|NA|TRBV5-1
CASSSTTSGGLHEQYF
TGCGCCAGCAGCTCGACGACTAGCGGGGGCTTACACGAGCAGTACTTC
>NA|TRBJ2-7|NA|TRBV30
CAWSVSRTYEQYF
TGTGCCTGGAGTGTCTCCAGAACCTACGAGCAGTACTTC
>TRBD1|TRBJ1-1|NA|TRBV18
CASSGTGSAEAFF
TGTGCCAGCTCGGGGACAGGGTCGGCTGAAGCTTTCTTT
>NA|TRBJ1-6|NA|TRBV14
CASRRTRTGPLHF
TGTGCCAGCAGGCGGACAAGGACGGGTCCCCTCCACTTT
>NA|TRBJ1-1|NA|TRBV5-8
CASSLAWQNRNTEAFF
TGTGCCAGCAGCTTGGCCTGGCAGAACCGCAACACTGAAGCTTTCTTT
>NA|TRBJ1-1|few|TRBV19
CASSIDRDTEAFF
TGTGCCAGTAGTATAGACAGGGACACTGAAGCTTTCTTT
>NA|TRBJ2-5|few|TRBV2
CASSEDRRLLQETQYF
TGTGCCAGCAGTGAAGACCGGCGGCTACTCCAAGAGACCCAGTACTTC
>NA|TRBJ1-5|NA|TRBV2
CASSPMEYSNQPQHF
TGTGCCAGCAGTCCTATGGAGTATAGCAATCAGCCCCAGCATTTT
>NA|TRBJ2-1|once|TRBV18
CASSPPIQYNEQFF
TGTGCCAGCTCACCACCGATACAGTACAATGAGCAGTTCTTC
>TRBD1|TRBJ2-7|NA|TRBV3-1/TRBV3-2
CASSHTGTGASYEQYF
TGTGCCAGCAGCCATACAGGGACAGGGGCCTCCTACGAGCAGTACTTC
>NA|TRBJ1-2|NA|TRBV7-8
CASSLGLGGVEEGGYTF
TGTGCCAGCAGCTTAGGACTAGGCGGCGTGGAGGAAGGTGGCTACACCTTC
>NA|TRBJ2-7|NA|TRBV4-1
CASSQTSSYQYF
TGCGCCAGCAGCCAGACTAGTTCCTATCAGTACTTC
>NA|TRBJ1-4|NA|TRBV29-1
CSVGDISTNEKLFF
TGCAGCGTTGGGGACATATCAACTAATGAAAAACTGTTTTTT
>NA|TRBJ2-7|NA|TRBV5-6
CASSLAIGSSYEQYF
TGTGCCAGCAGCTTGGCCATCGGGAGCTCCTACGAGCAGTACTTC
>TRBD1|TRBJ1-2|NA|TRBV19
CASWTGGHYGYTF
TGTGCCAGCTGGACAGGGGGCCACTATGGCTACACCTTC
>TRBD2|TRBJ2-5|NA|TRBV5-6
CASSLGIAGVETQYF
TGTGCCAGCAGCTTGGGAATAGCGGGAGTCGAGACCCAGTACTTC
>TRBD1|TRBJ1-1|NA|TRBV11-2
CASSHRGMNTEAFF
TGTGCCAGCAGCCACAGGGGTATGAACACTGAAGCTTTCTTT
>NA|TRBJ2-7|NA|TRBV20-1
CSASRLQIDEQYF
TGCAGTGCTAGTCGACTCCAAATCGACGAGCAGTACTTC
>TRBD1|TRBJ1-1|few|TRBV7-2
CASSYRTGGSAEAFF
TGTGCCAGCAGCTACCGGACAGGGGGCTCTGCTGAAGCTTTCTTT
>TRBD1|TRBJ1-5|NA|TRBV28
CASSLLSGGGNQPQHF
TGTGCCAGCAGTTTATTGTCAGGGGGCGGCAATCAGCCCCAGCATTTT
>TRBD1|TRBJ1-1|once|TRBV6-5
CASSSDRGTTEAFF
TGTGCCAGCAGCTCGGACAGGGGGACCACTGAAGCTTTCTTT
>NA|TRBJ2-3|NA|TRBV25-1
CASSDGQNTDTQYF
TGTGCCAGCAGTGATGGACAGAACACAGATACGCAGTATTTT
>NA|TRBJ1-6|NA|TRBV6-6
CASSNRAESSPLHF
TGTGCCAGCAGTAACAGGGCGGAAAGTTCACCCCTCCACTTT
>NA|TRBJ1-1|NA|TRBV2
CASRERAGNTEAFF
TGTGCCAGCAGAGAAAGGGCGGGGAACACTGAAGCTTTCTTT
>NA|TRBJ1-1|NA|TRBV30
CAWRLERSTEAFF
TGTGCCTGGAGACTAGAAAGGAGCACTGAAGCTTTCTTT
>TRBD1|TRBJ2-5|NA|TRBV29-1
CSVGYRQGQETQYF
TGCAGCGTTGGATATAGACAGGGACAAGAGACCCAGTACTTC
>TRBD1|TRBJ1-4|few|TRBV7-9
CASSRTGANEKLFF
TGTGCCAGCAGCCGGACAGGGGCTAATGAAAAACTGTTTTTT
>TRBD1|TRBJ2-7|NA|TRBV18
CASSPGTGNYEQYF
TGTGCCAGCTCACCAGGGACAGGGAACTACGAGCAGTACTTC
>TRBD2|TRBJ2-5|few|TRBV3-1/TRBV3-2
CASSQTSGTTKYF
TGTGCCAGCAGCCAGACTAGCGGGACCACAAAGTACTTC
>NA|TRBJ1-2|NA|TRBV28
CASSFGEGGYTF
TGTGCCAGCAGTTTCGGGGAAGGGGGCTACACCTTC
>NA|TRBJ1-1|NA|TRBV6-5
CASSYRLGSTEAFF
TGTGCCAGCAGTTATCGCCTAGGGAGCACTGAAGCTTTCTTT
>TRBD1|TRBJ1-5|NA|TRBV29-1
CSVGDRGPLGPQHF
TGCAGCGTTGGAGACAGGGGGCCCCTAGGGCCCCAGCATTTT
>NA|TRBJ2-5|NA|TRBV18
CASSTLRQETQYF
TGTGCCAGCTCAACGCTTAGACAAGAGACCCAGTACTTC
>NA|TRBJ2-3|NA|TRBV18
CASSPPGRDTQYF
TGTGCCAGCTCACCACCGGGCAGAGATACGCAGTATTTT
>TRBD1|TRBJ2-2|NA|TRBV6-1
CASSESRDRVDTGELFF
TGTGCCAGCAGTGAGTCCCGGGACAGGGTAGACACCGGGGAGCTGTTTTTT
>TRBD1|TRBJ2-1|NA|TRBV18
CASSPLDRDNEQFF
TGTGCCAGCTCACCCTTGGACAGGGACAATGAGCAGTTCTTC
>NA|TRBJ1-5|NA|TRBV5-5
CASSPWGGYSNQPQHF
TGTGCCAGCAGCCCCTGGGGGGGATATAGCAATCAGCCCCAGCATTTT
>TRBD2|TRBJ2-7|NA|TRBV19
CASSIVAGGPSFYEQYF
TGTGCCAGTAGTATAGTAGCGGGAGGGCCCTCCTTCTACGAGCAGTACTTC
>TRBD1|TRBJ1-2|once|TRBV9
CASSLTTGEGYTF
TGTGCCAGCAGCCTTACGACAGGGGAGGGCTACACCTTC
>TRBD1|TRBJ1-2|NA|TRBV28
CASGSRQGRTF
TGTGCCAGCGGATCCCGACAGGGGCGCACCTTC
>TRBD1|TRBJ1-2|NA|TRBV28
CASSLTQGGYGYTF
TGTGCCAGCAGTCTGACACAGGGGGGCTATGGCTACACCTTC
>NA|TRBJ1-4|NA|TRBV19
CASSLQGSNEKLFF
TGTGCCAGTAGTCTCCAGGGATCTAATGAAAAACTGTTTTTT
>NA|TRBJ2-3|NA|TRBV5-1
CASRRTGIGTDTQYF
TGCGCCAGCAGGCGAACAGGGATTGGCACAGATACGCAGTATTTT
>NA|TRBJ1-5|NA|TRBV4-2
CASSQDEGSNQPQHF
TGTGCCAGCAGCCAAGATGAGGGTAGCAATCAGCCCCAGCATTTT